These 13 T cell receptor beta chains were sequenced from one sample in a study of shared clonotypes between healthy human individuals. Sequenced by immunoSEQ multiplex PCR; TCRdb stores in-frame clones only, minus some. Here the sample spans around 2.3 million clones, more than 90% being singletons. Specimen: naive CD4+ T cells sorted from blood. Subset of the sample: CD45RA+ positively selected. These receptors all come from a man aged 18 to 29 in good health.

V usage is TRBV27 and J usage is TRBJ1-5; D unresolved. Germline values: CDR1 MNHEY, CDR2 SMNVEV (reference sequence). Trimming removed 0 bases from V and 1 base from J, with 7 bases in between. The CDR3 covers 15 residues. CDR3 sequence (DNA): TGTGCCAGCAGTTTATCGTTCAGGAGCAATCAGCCCCAGCATTTT. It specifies CASSLSFRSNQPQHF.

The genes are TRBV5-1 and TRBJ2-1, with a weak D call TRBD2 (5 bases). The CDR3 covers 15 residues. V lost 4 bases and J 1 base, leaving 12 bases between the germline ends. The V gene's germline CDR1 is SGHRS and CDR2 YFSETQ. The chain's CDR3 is CASSDTRESYNEQFF. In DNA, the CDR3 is TGCGCCAGCAGCGATACGAGGGAATCCTACAATGAGCAGTTCTTC.

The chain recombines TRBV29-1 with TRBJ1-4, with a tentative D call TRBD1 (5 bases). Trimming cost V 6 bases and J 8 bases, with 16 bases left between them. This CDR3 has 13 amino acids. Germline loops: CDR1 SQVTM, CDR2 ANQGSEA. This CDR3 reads CSVGSDGGEKLFF. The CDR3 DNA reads TGCAGCGTAGGGAGCGACGGGGGGGAAAAACTGTTTTTT.

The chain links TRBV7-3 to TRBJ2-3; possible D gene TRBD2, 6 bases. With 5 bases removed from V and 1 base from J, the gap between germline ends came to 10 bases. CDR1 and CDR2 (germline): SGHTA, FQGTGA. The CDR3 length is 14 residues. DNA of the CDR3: TGTGCCAGCAGCCCCGGCGGGGGCACAGATACGCAGTATTTT. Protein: CASSPGGGTDTQYF.

The CDR3 DNA reads as TGTGCCAGCAGACGGACAGGGCAGAGGTACGAGCAGTACTTC. Amino acids: CASRRTGQRYEQYF. The V call is TRBV6-5, the J call TRBJ2-7, with TRBD1 matching 8 bases. This CDR3 comprises 14 residues. Trimming took 6 bases from V and 4 from J; bases not matched to a gene: 8. Germline CDR1 is MNHEY and CDR2 is SVGAGI.

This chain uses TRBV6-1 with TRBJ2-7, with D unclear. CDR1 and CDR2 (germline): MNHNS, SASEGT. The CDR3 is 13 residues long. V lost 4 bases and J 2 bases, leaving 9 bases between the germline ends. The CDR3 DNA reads TGTGCCAGCAGTGTCCCGGGTACCTACGAGCAGTACTTC. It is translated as CASSVPGTYEQYF.

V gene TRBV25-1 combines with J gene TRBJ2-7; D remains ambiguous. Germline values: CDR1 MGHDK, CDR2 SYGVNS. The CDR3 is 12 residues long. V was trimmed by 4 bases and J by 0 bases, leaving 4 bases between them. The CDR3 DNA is TGTGCCAGCAGTGGGAACTCCTACGAGCAGTACTTC. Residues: CASSGNSYEQYF.

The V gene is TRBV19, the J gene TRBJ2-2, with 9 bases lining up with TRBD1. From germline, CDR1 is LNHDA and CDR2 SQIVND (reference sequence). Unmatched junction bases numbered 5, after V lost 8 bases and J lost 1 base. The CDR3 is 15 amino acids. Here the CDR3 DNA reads TGTGCCAGTGCTCCGGGACAGGGGAACACCGGGGAGCTGTTTTTT. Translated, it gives CASAPGQGNTGELFF.

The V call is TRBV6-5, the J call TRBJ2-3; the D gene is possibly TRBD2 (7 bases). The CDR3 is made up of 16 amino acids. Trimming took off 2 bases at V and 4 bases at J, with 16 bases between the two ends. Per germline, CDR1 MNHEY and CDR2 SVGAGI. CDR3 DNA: TGTGCCAGCAGTTACGATCGGGGGGCATGGGCAGATACGCAGTATTTT. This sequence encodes CASSYDRGAWADTQYF.

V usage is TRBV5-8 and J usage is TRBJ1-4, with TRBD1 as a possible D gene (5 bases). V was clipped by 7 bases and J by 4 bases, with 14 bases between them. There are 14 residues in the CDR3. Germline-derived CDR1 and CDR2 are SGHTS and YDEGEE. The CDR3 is CASSDRQYNEKLFF. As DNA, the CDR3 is TGTGCCAGCTCAGACCGACAGTATAATGAAAAACTGTTTTTT.

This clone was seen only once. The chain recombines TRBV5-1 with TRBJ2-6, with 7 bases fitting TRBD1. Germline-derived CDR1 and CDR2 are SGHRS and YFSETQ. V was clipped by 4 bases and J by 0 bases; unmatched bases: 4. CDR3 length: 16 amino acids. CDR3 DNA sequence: TGCGCCAGCAGCCGGGACAGCATCTCTGGGGCCAACGTCCTGACTTTC. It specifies CASSRDSISGANVLTF.

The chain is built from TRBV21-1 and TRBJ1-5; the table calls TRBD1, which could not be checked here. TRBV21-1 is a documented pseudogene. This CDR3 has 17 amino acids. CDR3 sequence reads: CASSAKTQVTSNQPQHF. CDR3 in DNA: TGTGCCAGCAGCGCCAAAACACAGGTTACTTCCAATCAGCCCCAGCATTTT.

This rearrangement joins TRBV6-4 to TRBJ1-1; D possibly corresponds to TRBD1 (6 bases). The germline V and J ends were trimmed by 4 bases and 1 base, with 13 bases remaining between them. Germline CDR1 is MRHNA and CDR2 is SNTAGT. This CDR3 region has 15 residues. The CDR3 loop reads CASSAQGGPNTEAFF. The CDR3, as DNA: TGTGCCAGCAGTGCACAGGGAGGGCCGAACACTGAAGCTTTCTTT.